This TCR beta chain was profiled in a study of technical replicates of blood from a handful of donors. Trimming at V came to 5 bases and at J to 5 bases, leaving 8 bases not matched to a gene. Germline lookup yields CDR1 SGHVS and CDR2 FNYEAQ. This CDR3 is built from 16 residues. Sequencing was performed with immunoSEQ multiplex PCR; in TCRdb, only in-frame clones are kept and a portion is missing. The top ten hold around 0.2% of the sample, which has around 86,000 clones, about 96% seen once. The V call is TRBV7-6, the J call TRBJ2-5, with 13 bases identical to TRBD2. The specimen was T cells isolated from PBMCs. This clonotype was sampled from a human donor in good health. DNA for the CDR3: TGTGCCAGCAGCCCCCGACTAGCGGGGGGATTCGAGACCCAGTACTTC. This sequence encodes CASSPRLAGGFETQYF. Supplemented by reference TRBV7-6 and TRBJ2-5, the full variable domain reads GAGVSQSPRYKVTKRGQDVALRCDPISGHVSLYWYRQALGQGPEFLTYFNYEAQQDKSGLPNDRFSAERPEGSISTLTIQRTEQRDSAMYRCASSPRLAGGFETQYFGPGTRLLVL.